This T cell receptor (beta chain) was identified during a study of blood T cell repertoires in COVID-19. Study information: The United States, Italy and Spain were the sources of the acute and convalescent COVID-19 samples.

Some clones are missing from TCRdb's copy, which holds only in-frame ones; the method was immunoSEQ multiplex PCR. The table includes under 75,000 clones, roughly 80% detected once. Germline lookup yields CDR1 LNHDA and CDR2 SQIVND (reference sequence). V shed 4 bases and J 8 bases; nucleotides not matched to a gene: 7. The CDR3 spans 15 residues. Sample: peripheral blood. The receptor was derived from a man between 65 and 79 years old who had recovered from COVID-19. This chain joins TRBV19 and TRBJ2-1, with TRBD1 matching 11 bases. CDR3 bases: TGTGCCAGTAGTAGGCCGGGACAGGGGGTCGATGAGCAGTTCTTC. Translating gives CASSRPGQGVDEQFF.